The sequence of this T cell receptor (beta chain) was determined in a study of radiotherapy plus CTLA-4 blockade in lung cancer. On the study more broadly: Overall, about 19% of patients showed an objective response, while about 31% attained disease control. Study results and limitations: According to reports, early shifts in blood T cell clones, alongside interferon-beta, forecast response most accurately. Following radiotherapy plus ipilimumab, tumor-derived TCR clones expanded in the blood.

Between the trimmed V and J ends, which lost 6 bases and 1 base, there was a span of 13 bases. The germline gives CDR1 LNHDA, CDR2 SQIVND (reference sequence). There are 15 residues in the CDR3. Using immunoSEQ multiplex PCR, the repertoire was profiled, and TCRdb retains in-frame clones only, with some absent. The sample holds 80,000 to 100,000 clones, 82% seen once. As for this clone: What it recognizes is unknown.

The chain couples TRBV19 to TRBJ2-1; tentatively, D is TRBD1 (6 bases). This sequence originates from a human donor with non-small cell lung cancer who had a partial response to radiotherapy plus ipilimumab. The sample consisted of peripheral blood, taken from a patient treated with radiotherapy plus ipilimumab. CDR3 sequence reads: CASSPTGLSYNEQFF. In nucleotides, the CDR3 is TGTGCCAGTAGCCCCACAGGGTTGTCCTACAATGAGCAGTTCTTC.